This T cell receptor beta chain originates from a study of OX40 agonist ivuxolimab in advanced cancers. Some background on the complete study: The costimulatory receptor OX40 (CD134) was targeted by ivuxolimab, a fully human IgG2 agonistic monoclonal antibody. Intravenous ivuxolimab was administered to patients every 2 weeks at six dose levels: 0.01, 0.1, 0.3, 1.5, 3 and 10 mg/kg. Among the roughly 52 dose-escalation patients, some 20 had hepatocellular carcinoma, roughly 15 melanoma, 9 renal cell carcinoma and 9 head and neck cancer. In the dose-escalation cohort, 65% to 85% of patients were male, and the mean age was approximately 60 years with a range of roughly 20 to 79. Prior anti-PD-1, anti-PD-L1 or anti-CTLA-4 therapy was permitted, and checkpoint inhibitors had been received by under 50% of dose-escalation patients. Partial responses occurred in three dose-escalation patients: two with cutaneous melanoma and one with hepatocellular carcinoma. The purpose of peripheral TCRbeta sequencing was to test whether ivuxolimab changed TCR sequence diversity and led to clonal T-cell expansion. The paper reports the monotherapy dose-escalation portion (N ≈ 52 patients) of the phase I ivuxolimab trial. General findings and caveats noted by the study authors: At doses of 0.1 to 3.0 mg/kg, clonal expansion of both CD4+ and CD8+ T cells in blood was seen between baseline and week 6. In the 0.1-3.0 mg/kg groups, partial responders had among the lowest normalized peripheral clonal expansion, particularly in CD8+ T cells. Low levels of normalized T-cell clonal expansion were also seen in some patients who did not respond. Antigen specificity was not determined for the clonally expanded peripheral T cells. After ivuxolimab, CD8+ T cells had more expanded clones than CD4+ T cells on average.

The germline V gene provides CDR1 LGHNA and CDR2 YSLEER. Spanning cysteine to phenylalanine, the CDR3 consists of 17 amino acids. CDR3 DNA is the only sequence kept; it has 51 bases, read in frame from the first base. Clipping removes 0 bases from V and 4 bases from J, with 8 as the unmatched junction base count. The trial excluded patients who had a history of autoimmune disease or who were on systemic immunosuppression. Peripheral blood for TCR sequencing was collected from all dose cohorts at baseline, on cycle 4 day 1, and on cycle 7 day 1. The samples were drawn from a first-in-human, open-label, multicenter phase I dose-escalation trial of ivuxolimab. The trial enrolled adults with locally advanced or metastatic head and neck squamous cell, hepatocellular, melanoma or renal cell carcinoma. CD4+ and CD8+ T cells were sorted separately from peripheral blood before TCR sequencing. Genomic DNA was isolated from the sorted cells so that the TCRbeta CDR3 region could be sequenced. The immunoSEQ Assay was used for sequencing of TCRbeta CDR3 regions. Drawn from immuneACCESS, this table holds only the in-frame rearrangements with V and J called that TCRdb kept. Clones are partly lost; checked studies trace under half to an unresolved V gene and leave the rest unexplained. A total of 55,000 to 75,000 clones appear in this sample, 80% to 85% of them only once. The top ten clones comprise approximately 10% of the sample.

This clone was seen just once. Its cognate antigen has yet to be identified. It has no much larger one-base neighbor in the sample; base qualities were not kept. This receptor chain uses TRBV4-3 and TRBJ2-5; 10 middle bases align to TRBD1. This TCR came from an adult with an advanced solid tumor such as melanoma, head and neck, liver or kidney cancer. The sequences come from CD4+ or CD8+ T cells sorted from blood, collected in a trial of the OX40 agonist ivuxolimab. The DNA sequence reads TGCGCCAGCAGCCAAGATATTATCGGACAGGGGGGAGAGACCCAGTACTTC. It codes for CASSQDIIGQGGETQYF.